This T cell receptor (beta chain) was captured by sequencing in a study of early T cells in non-severe SARS-CoV-2 infection. Turning to the study itself: Chains from this unsorted whole-blood bulk RNA could not be paired.

This clonotype was seen a handful of times. Antigen specificity is unknown. Unique molecular identifiers were affixed to single, distinct cDNA molecules. TCRdb reanalysed the 5' RACE reads using MiXCR and keeps one entry per CDR3 protein. Of 25,000 to 35,000 distinct CDR3 sequences detected, roughly 7% appear once; the ten largest clones hold 2.5% to 3%. Study results and limitations: VDJdb matching, biased toward anti-spike CD8 responses, missed private and CD4 specificities.

Trimming stripped 4 bases from V and 5 bases from J, with 14 bases between. The CDR3 spans 13 residues. Germline V CDR1 and CDR2: SQVTM, ANQGSEA. This TCR came from an adult who was a healthcare worker with PCR-confirmed SARS-CoV-2 infection or an uninfected control (not recorded which). Sequencing used whole blood. The chain joins TRBV29-1 to TRBJ1-1; the D gene is possibly TRBD1 (6 bases). CDR3 sequence: CSVASGDGTEAFF. For the CDR3, the DNA is TGCAGCGTTGCATCAGGGGATGGGACTGAAGCTTTCTTT.